This record looks at one T cell receptor (beta chain) sequence and its context. What this receptor recognizes is not known. Per-nucleotide qualities are absent, and no much larger clonotype sits a single base away. The label giving this sample's time point can be read as: baseline before first vaccination. The sample's treatment or condition label is to be understood as: meningococcal conjugate vaccine given as trial control. The vaccinee samples were drawn from two UK trials, COV001 and COV002, one of which was a single-blind randomized controlled phase 2/3 trial testing AZD1222 (ChAdOx1 nCoV-19) in healthy adults. For TCRbeta chain sequencing, PBMC samples were collected from trial participants at day 0 and at day 28 after the second dose. The CDR3 regions of human TCRbeta chains were analyzed by immunosequencing. On the study's bioinformatics: Repertoire TCRs were matched against a reference library of SARS-CoV-2-specific TCRs generated with the MIRA antigen-specificity platform. Breadth meant the fraction of unique TCRs that were SARS-CoV-2-associated, whereas depth meant the fraction of total T cells that were SARS-CoV-2-associated. Using the MIRA data, every spike-specific TCR was mapped to the spike region that the TCR reacted to and assigned to either a CD4 or a CD8 class. Log10-transformed breadth and depth values were compared by one-way ANOVA with Sidak's multiple comparisons tests. TCRdb mirrors the immuneACCESS table, restricted to in-frame sequences. Some clones are absent from its copies; in checked studies, under half trace to an unresolved V gene, and the reason for the others is unknown. Clonal size and the V and J genes are those of that table, whereas D and trimming came from the DNA. Counted in this sample were roughly 200,000 clones; under 95% of them appeared once. The ten top clones hold roughly 0.99% of the sample.

The data were taken from a study of T cell responses to AZD1222 COVID-19 vaccine (dated by TCRdb to the early 2020s). In terms of the full investigation: TCR sequencing was performed for some 250 trial participants, of whom roughly 200 were given two doses of AZD1222 and around 26 were given two doses of MenACWY control vaccine. Enrollment into the trials was organized by age into subgroups of 18-55, 56-69 and 70-plus years, and those subgroups contained about 150, 27 and 61 TCR-sequenced participants, respectively. Overall results and qualifications from the work: CD4 TCRs associated with the vaccine covered the entire spike protein, and the dominant responses were in regions 160-218 and 743-854. Most participants were white British and females outnumbered males, and the authors suggested that clonal diversity may have been underestimated. No day 14 peak-response samples were available, so repertoires were characterized only after the peak T cell response. Conclusions about previously exposed vaccinees were limited because only six AZD1222 recipients were SARS-CoV-2 seropositive at baseline. Nearly half of unique spike-specific TCRs reportedly recognized epitopes outside regions mutated in the B.1.351 and B.1.1.7 variants. After two AZD1222 doses, both the breadth and the depth of spike-specific TCRs were significantly higher than at day 0 and than in MenACWY recipients. The 56-69-year group was small, and its depth increase did not reach significance, likely because of low power.

Ends trimmed: V by 4 bases, J by 7 bases; bases unmatched to a gene: 12. Including the terminal cysteine and phenylalanine, the CDR3 comprises 16 residues. The only DNA kept is the CDR3, 48 bases in frame from the first base. CDR1 and CDR2 are drawn from the germline V gene (reference sequence): LGHDT, YNNKEL. The source of this sequence is an adult in good health. Recombination linked TRBV3-1 (or the pseudogene TRBV3-2) to TRBJ1-4, with TRBD1 matching 7 junction bases. Sequencing was performed on peripheral blood, taken on day 0 of MenACWY control vaccination. The DNA reads TGTGCCAGCAGCCGCCGATCGGCAGGGGGGATTGAAAAACTGTTTTTT. Translated, this gives CASSRRSAGGIEKLFF.